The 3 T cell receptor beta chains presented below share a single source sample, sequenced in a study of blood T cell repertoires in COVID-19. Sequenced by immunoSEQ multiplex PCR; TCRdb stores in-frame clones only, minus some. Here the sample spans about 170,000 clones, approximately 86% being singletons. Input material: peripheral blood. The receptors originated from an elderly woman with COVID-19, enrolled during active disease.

The chain's CDR3 is CASSLETGMGQPQHF. Written as DNA, the CDR3 is TGTGCCAGCAGCTTAGAGACAGGGATGGGTCAGCCCCAGCATTTT. The genes are TRBV11-2 and TRBJ1-5; 7 bases are a match to TRBD1. CDR1 is SGHAT and CDR2 is FQNNGV in the germline V gene. Unmatched junction bases numbered 5, after V lost 0 bases and J lost 6 bases. The CDR3 contains 15 residues.

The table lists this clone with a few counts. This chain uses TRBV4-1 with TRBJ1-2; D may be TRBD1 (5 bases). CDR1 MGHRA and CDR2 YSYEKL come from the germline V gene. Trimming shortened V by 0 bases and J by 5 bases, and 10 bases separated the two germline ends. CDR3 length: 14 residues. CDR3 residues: CASSQDLTAYGYTF. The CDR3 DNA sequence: TGCGCCAGCAGCCAAGATCTGACAGCATATGGCTACACCTTC.

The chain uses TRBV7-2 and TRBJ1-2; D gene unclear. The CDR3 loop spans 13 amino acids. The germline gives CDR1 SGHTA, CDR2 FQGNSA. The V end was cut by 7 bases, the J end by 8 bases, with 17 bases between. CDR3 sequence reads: CASTPGAYVGYTF. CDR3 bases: TGTGCCAGCACCCCTGGTGCCTACGTGGGCTACACCTTC.